The clone carrying this T cell receptor (beta chain) was observed a handful of times. Its antigen is currently unknown. Assay: immunoSEQ multiplex PCR; the TCRdb copy retains only in-frame clones and omits some. The sample contains about 92,000 clones, roughly 93% of which appear only once. The CDR3 spans 15 residues. Germline assignment: CDR1 SGHNT and CDR2 YYREEE (reference sequence). V gave up 8 bases and J gave up 0 bases, with 17 bases separating them. This entry is derived from a study of T cell responses to AZD1222 COVID-19 vaccine. Study results and caveats: Targeting of unmutated variant regions was reportedly seen in nearly half of spike-specific TCRs. Two doses of AZD1222 preceded a rise in Spike-specific TCR breadth and depth.

This chain uses TRBV5-4 with TRBJ1-1, with a weak D call TRBD1 (5 bases). The sequenced sample was peripheral blood, obtained on day 0 of AZD1222 vaccination. The receptor was derived from an adult in good health. CDR3 sequence (DNA): TGTGCCAGTAGACCCGGCGGGGGATTGAACACTGAAGCTTTCTTT. Protein: CASRPGGGLNTEAFF.